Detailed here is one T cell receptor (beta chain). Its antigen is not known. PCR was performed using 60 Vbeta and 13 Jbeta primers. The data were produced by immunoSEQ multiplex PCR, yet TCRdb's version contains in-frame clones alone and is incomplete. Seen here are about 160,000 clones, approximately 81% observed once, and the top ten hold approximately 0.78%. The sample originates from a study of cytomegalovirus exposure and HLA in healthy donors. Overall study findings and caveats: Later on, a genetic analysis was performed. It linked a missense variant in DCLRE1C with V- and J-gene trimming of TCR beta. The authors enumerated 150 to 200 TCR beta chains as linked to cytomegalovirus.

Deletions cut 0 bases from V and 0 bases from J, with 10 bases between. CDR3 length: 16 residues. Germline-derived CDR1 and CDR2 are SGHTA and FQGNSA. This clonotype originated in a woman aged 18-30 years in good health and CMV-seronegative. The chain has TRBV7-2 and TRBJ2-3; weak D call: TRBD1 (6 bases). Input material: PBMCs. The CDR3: CASSLAWGLSTDTQYF. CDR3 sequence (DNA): TGTGCCAGCAGCTTAGCGTGGGGGCTAAGCACAGATACGCAGTATTTT.